The clone carrying this T cell receptor beta chain has ten or more counts. Researchers sorted naive CD8 T cells as cells that were CD8+CD4-CCR7+CD45RA+. The CDR3 extends over 14 amino acids. Germline loops: CDR1 MNHEY, CDR2 SMNVEV (reference sequence). Between the trimmed V and J ends, which lost 1 base and 8 bases, there was a span of 14 bases. The sample comes from a study of molecular identifiers for immune sequencing clone quantification. MiXCR, run by TCRdb on the PCR reads, gives a single entry per CDR3 protein. The sample carries some 66,000 distinct CDR3 sequences, 15% to 20% recorded once. Source material: naive CD8+ T cells from blood, with Jurkat cell RNA spiked in. Subset in this sample: FACS-sorted CD8+CD4-CCR7+CD45RA+ naive T cells. This chain joins TRBV27 and TRBJ1-1; D is ambiguous. This sequence originates from a human donor in good health. Some libraries in this study had Jurkat cell RNA spiked in. CDR3 sequence (DNA): TGTGCCAGCAGTTTATACTCCCGTGGTGGGGAAGCTTTCTTT. It codes for CASSLYSRGGEAFF.